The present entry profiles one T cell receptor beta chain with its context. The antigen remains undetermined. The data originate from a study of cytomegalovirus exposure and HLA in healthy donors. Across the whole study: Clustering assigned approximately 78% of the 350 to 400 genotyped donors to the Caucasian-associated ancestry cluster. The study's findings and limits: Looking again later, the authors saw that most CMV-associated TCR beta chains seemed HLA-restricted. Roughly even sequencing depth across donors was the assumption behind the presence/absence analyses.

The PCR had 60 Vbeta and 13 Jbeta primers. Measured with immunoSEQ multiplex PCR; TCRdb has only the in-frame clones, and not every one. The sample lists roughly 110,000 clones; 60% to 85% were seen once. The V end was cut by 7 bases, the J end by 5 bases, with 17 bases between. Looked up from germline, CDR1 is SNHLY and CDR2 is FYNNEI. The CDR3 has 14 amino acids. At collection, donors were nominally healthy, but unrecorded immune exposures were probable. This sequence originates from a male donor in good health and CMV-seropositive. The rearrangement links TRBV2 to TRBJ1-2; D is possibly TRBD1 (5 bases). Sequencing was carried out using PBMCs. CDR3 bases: TGTGCCAGCAAATCGGGGGGGGTTCATTATGGCTACACCTTC. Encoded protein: CASKSGGVHYGYTF.